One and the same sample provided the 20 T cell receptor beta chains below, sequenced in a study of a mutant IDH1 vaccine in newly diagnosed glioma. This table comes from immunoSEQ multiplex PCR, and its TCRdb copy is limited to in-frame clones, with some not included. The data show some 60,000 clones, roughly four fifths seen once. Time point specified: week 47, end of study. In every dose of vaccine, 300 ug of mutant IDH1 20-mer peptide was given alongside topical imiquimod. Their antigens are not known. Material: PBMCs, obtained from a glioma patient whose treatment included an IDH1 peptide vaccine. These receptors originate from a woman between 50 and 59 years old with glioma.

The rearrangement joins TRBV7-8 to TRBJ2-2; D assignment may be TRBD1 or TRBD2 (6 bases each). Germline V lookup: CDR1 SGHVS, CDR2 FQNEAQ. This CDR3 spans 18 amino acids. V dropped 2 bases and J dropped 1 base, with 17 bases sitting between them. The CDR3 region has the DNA TGTGCCAGCAGCTTACGCCCCAGGCGGGACATGAACACCGGGGAGCTGTTTTTT. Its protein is CASSLRPRRDMNTGELFF. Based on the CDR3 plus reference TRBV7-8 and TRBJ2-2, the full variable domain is GAGVSQSPRYKVAKRGQDVALRCDPISGHVSLFWYQQALGQGPEFLTYFQNEAQLDKSGLPSDRFFAERPEGSVSTLKIQRTQQEDSAVYLCASSLRPRRDMNTGELFFGEGSRLTVL.

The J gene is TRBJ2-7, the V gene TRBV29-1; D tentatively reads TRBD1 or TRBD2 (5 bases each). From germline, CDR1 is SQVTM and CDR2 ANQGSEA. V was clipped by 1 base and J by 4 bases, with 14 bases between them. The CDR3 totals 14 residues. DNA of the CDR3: TGCAGCGTTGAAGTAGGGGACCTGGGATACGAGCAGTACTTC. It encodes CSVEVGDLGYEQYF.

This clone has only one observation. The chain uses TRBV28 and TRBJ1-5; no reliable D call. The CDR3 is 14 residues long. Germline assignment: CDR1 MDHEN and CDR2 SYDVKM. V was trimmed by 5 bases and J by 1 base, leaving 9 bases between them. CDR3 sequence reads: CASSVTLSNQPQHF. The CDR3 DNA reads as TGTGCCAGCAGTGTGACATTAAGCAATCAGCCCCAGCATTTT.

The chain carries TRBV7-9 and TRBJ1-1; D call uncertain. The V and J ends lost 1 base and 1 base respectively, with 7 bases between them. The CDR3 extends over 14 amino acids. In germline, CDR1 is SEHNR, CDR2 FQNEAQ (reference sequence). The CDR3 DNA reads TGTGCCAGCAGCTTAGTCAGGAGGAACACTGAAGCTTTCTTT. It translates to CASSLVRRNTEAFF.

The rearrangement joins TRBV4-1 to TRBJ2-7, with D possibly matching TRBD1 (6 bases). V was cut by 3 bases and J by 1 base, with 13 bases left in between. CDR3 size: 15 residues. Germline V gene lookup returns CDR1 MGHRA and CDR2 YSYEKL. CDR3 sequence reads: CASSQDTGQSYEQYF. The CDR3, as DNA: TGCGCCAGCAGCCAGGACACCGGACAGTCCTACGAGCAGTACTTC.

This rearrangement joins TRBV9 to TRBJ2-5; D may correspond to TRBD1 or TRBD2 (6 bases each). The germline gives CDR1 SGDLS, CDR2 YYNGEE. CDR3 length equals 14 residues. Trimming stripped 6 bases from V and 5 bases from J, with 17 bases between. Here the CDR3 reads CASNPGAGWETQYF. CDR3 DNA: TGTGCCAGCAATCCGGGGGCCGGTTGGGAGACCCAGTACTTC. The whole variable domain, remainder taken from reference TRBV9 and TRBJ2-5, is DSGVTQTPKHLITATGQRVTLRCSPRSGDLSVYWYQQSLDQGLQFLIQYYNGEERAKGNILERFSAQQFPDLHSELNLSSLELGDSALYFCASNPGAGWETQYFGPGTRLLVL.

The CDR3, as DNA: TGCGCCAGTAGCCCGTTCTGGGTGAACTATGGCTACACCTTC. Residues: CASSPFWVNYGYTF. The V gene is TRBV5-1, the J gene TRBJ1-2; no reliable D call. With 8 bases removed from V and 2 bases from J, the gap between germline ends came to 16 bases. Germline CDR1 reads SGHRS; CDR2 reads YFSETQ. The CDR3 runs 14 residues. The full variable domain, with the rest looked up from reference TRBV5-1 and TRBJ1-2, is KAGVTQTPRYLIKTRGQQVTLSCSPISGHRSVSWYQQTPGQGLQFLFEYFSETQRNKGNFPGRFSGRQFSNSRSEMNVSTLELGDSALYLCASSPFWVNYGYTFGSGTRLTVV.

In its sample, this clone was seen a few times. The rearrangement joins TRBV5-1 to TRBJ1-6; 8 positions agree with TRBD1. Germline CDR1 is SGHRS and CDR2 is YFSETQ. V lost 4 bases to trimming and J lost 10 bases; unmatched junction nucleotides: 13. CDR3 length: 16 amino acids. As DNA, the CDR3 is TGCGCCAGCAGCGTGGCCGGCAGGGGGCAAGGCTCACCCCTCCACTTT. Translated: CASSVAGRGQGSPLHF.

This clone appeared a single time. The CDR3, as DNA: TGTGCCAGCAGCCCGCGGACAGGGGGGAACACTGAAGCTTTCTTT. Translation gives CASSPRTGGNTEAFF. The chain has TRBV7-2 and TRBJ1-1; 10 bases agree with TRBD1. The CDR3 sequence is 15 residues long. Germline lookup yields CDR1 SGHTA and CDR2 FQGNSA. Trimming cost V 5 bases and J 1 base; bases outside gene matches: 4.

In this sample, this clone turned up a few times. CDR3 sequence: CASSPPDNGYSPLHF. CDR3 DNA: TGTGCCAGCAGCCCCCCGGACAACGGGTATTCACCCCTCCACTTT. The rearrangement uses TRBV5-6 and TRBJ1-6, with a weak D call TRBD1 (5 bases). V lost 4 bases to trimming and J lost 8 bases, with 16 bases between them. CDR1 and CDR2 (germline): SGHDT, YYEEEE. CDR3 length: 15 amino acids. The full variable domain, with the rest looked up from reference TRBV5-6 and TRBJ1-6, is DAGVTQSPTHLIKTRGQQVTLRCSPKSGHDTVSWYQQALGQGPQFIFQYYEEEERQRGNFPDRFSGHQFPNYSSELNVNALLLGDSALYLCASSPPDNGYSPLHFGNGTRLTVT.

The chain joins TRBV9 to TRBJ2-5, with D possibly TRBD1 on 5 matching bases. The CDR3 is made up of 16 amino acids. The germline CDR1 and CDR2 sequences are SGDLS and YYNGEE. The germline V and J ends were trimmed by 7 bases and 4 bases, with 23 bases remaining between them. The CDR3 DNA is TGTGCCAGCGCACGGTACCAGGGATCTCCGGGAGAGACCCAGTACTTC. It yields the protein CASARYQGSPGETQYF.

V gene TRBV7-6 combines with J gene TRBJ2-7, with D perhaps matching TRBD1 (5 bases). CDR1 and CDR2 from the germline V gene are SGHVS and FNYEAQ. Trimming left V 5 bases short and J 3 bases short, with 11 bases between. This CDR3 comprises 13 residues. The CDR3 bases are TGTGCCAGCAGCACCTACAGGAGCTACGAGCAGTACTTC. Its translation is CASSTYRSYEQYF.

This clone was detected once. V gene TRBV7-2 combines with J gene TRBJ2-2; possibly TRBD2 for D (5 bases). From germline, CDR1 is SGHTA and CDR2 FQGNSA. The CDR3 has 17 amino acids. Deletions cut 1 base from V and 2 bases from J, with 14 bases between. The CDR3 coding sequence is TGTGCCAGCAGCTTAGGTATCAGAGGAGGAAACACCGGGGAGCTGTTTTTT. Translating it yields CASSLGIRGGNTGELFF.

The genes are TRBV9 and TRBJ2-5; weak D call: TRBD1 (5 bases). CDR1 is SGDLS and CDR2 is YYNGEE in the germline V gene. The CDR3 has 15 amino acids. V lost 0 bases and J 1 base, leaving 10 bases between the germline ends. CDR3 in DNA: TGTGCCAGCAGCGTAGTCGGCAGGGCCCAAGAGACCCAGTACTTC. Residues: CASSVVGRAQETQYF.

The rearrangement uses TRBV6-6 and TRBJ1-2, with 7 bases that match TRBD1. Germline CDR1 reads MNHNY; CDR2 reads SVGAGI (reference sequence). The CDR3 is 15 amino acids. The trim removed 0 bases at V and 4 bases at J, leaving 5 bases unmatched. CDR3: CASSYSGTDPYGYTF. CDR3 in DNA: TGTGCCAGCAGTTACTCGGGGACAGACCCCTATGGCTACACCTTC.

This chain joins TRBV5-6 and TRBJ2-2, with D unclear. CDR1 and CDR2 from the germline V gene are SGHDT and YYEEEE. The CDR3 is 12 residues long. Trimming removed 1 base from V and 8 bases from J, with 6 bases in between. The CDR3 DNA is TGTGCCAGCAGCTTGCAAAAGGGGGAGCTGTTTTTT. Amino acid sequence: CASSLQKGELFF. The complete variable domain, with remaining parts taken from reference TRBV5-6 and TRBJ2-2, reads DAGVTQSPTHLIKTRGQQVTLRCSPKSGHDTVSWYQQALGQGPQFIFQYYEEEERQRGNFPDRFSGHQFPNYSSELNVNALLLGDSALYLCASSLQKGELFFGEGSRLTVL.

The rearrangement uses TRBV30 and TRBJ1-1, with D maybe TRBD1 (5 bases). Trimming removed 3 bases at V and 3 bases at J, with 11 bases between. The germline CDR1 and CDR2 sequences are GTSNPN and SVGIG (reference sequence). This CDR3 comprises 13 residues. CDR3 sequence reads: CAWRERTYTEAFF. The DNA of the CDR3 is TGTGCCTGGAGGGAACGGACATACACTGAAGCTTTCTTT.

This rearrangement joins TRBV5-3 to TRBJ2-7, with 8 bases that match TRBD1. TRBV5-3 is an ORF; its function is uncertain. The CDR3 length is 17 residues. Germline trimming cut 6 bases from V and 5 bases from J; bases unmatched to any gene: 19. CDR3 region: CARNTSWGRRGLHEQYF. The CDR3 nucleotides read TGTGCCAGAAACACCTCTTGGGGTCGCAGGGGGCTACACGAGCAGTACTTC.

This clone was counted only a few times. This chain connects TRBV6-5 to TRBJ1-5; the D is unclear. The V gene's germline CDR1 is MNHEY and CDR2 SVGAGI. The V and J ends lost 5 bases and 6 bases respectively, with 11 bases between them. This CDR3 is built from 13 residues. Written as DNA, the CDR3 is TGTGCCAGCAGTCTAGGGAGTGTTCAGCCCCAGCATTTT. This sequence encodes CASSLGSVQPQHF.

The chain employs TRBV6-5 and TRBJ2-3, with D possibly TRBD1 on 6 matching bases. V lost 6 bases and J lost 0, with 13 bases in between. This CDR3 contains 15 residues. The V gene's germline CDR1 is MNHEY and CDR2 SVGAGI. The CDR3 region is CASRPDRLSTDTQYF. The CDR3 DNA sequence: TGTGCCAGCAGGCCGGACAGACTTAGCACAGATACGCAGTATTTT.